This paragraph reports one T cell receptor beta chain. Antigen specificity is unknown. The study ran its PCR with 60 Vbeta and 13 Jbeta primers. Only in-frame clones appear in the TCRdb table, and some are missing; sequencing was by immunoSEQ multiplex PCR. The table shows 95,000 to 150,000 clones, with approximately 79% occurring only once. Germline trimming cut 5 bases from V and 2 bases from J; bases unmatched to any gene: 9. In germline, CDR1 is SGHTA, CDR2 FQGNSA. This CDR3 spans 15 amino acids. These data come from a study of cytomegalovirus exposure and HLA in healthy donors. Study outcomes and limitations: Researchers reportedly found TCR beta sequences accurately predicted most subjects' HLA-A and HLA-B alleles.

The TCR was taken from a man aged 25 to 40 in good health and CMV-seronegative. The sample comprised PBMCs. This chain uses TRBV7-2 with TRBJ2-7; 7 bases match TRBD1. CDR3 sequence reads: CASSPPGTEPYEQYF. CDR3 DNA sequence: TGTGCCAGCAGCCCGCCGGGGACAGAGCCCTACGAGCAGTACTTC.